Each of the 30 T cell receptor beta chains below was sequenced from the same sample in a study of cytomegalovirus exposure and HLA in healthy donors. The PCR used 60 Vbeta and 13 Jbeta primers. The assay was immunoSEQ multiplex PCR, and TCRdb's table has in-frame clones only and misses some. This table has 80,000 to 130,000 clones, under 80% appearing once. The sample comprised PBMCs. The receptors shown here come from a woman under 30 in good health and CMV-seropositive.

This rearrangement joins TRBV5-1 to TRBJ2-5, with a weak D call TRBD1 (5 bases). The CDR3 is 16 residues long. From germline, CDR1 is SGHRS and CDR2 YFSETQ. V lost 0 bases and J 5 bases, leaving 17 bases between the germline ends. The DNA of the CDR3 is TGCGCCAGCAGCTTGGGGACAAGTCTCTTGTGGGAGACCCAGTACTTC. Protein sequence: CASSLGTSLLWETQYF.

This chain joins TRBV5-1 and TRBJ1-1, with 10 bases that match TRBD1. The germline CDR1 and CDR2 sequences are SGHRS and YFSETQ. V lost 3 bases and J lost 5; bases outside the gene matches: 4. There are 14 residues in the CDR3. Written as DNA, the CDR3 is TGCGCCAGCAGCTGGGGACAGGGGATAACTGAAGCTTTCTTT. The encoded protein is CASSWGQGITEAFF. Full variable domain (rest looked up from reference TRBV5-1 and TRBJ1-1): KAGVTQTPRYLIKTRGQQVTLSCSPISGHRSVSWYQQTPGQGLQFLFEYFSETQRNKGNFPGRFSGRQFSNSRSEMNVSTLELGDSALYLCASSWGQGITEAFFGQGTRLTVV.

The chain carries TRBV6-6 and TRBJ1-6; 9 nucleotides line up with TRBD1. CDR1 MNHNY and CDR2 SVGAGI come from the germline V gene (reference sequence). This CDR3 region has 15 residues. V dropped 5 bases and J dropped 7; count of bases not matched to a gene: 6. CDR3 loop: CASSGRDRDNSPLHF. The CDR3 DNA reads TGTGCCAGCAGTGGCCGGGACAGGGACAATTCACCCCTCCACTTT.

The chain recombines TRBV4-3 with TRBJ2-3; 9 nucleotides align to TRBD2. J was trimmed by 2 bases and V by 0 bases; bases with no gene match: 9. Germline V gives CDR1 LGHNA, CDR2 YSLEER. The CDR3 totals 18 residues. In nucleotides, the CDR3 is TGCGCCAGCAGCCAAGATGGGCTAGCGGGGTCTTTCACAGATACGCAGTATTTT. This gives the protein CASSQDGLAGSFTDTQYF.

To note about this clone: The identical CDR3 is also encoded by other nucleotide sequences in the sample. CDR3 region: CASTQGEGTEAFF. The CDR3 DNA sequence: TGTGCCAGCACCCAAGGGGAGGGCACTGAAGCTTTCTTT. The rearrangement links TRBV2 to TRBJ1-1, with TRBD1 as a possible D gene (5 bases). The CDR3 spans 13 residues. CDR1 is SNHLY and CDR2 is FYNNEI in the germline V gene. With 7 bases removed from V and 4 bases from J, the gap between germline ends came to 13 bases. Filled out from reference TRBV2 and TRBJ1-1, the complete variable domain reads EPEVTQTPSHQVTQMGQEVILRCVPISNHLYFYWYRQILGQKVEFLVSFYNNEISEKSEIFDDQFSVERPDGSNFTLKIRSTKLEDSAMYFCASTQGEGTEAFFGQGTRLTVV.

V gene TRBV7-9 combines with J gene TRBJ1-2; D may be TRBD1 (5 bases). Germline V gene sequence: CDR1 SEHNR, CDR2 FQNEAQ (reference sequence). The V and J ends lost 5 bases and 0 bases respectively, with 13 bases between them. The CDR3 runs 15 residues. In nucleotides, the CDR3 is TGTGCCAGCAGCCCGCGACAGTATCCTAACTATGGCTACACCTTC. Translating gives CASSPRQYPNYGYTF.

The chain recombines TRBV28 with TRBJ2-5; possible D gene TRBD2, 6 bases. Germline CDR1 is MDHEN and CDR2 is SYDVKM. This CDR3 is 14 amino acids long. V lost 3 bases and J 6 bases, leaving 14 bases between the germline ends. The CDR3 reads CASSFVLTSKTQYF. CDR3 in DNA: TGTGCCAGCAGTTTTGTGTTAACTAGCAAGACCCAGTACTTC.

This clone was found once. V and J are TRBV7-3 and TRBJ2-1; D unresolved. CDR3 size: 12 residues. The V end lost 3 bases, the J end lost 7 bases, and 7 bases lay between the germline ends. CDR1 is SGHTA, CDR2 FQGTGA, per germline. The CDR3 protein is CASSFTRNEQFF. DNA for the CDR3: TGTGCCAGCAGCTTCACACGTAATGAGCAGTTCTTC.

The chain combines TRBV15 with TRBJ2-5; TRBD1 matches at 8 bases. V was clipped by 1 base and J by 6 bases; unmatched bases: 10. The germline CDR1 and CDR2 sequences are LNHNV and YYDKDF (reference sequence). The CDR3 runs 16 residues. CDR3 protein: CATSRGTGRGGQTQYF. CDR3 nucleotide sequence: TGTGCCACCAGCAGAGGGACAGGGAGAGGAGGTCAGACCCAGTACTTC.

The CDR3 DNA is TGTGCCAGCAGTTCTGGGAGATTAACTGAAGCTTTCTTT. Amino acids: CASSSGRLTEAFF. The J gene is TRBJ1-1, the V gene TRBV7-2; D uncertain. CDR3 length: 13 residues. The V gene lost 6 bases and the J gene lost 5 bases, with 13 bases spanning the gap. Germline CDR1 reads SGHTA; CDR2 reads FQGNSA.

The chain links TRBV5-1 to TRBJ2-3, with 7 bases lining up with TRBD2. CDR3 size: 15 residues. With 0 bases clipped from V and 3 bases from J, the junction kept 4 bases outside the gene matches. CDR1 and CDR2 (germline): SGHRS, YFSETQ. CDR3 bases: TGCGCCAGCAGCTTGGTAGGGACTACAACAGATACGCAGTATTTT. Its protein is CASSLVGTTTDTQYF. Full variable domain (outside the CDR3, taken from reference TRBV5-1 and TRBJ2-3): KAGVTQTPRYLIKTRGQQVTLSCSPISGHRSVSWYQQTPGQGLQFLFEYFSETQRNKGNFPGRFSGRQFSNSRSEMNVSTLELGDSALYLCASSLVGTTTDTQYFGPGTRLTVL.

The V gene is TRBV7-6, the J gene TRBJ1-5; D is undetermined. Germline V CDR1 and CDR2: SGHVS, FNYEAQ. Trimming took 1 base from V and 1 from J, leaving 8 bases between them. The CDR3 has 15 residues. CDR3: CASSLGPQSNQPQHF. The CDR3 coding sequence is TGTGCCAGCAGCTTAGGTCCTCAGAGCAATCAGCCCCAGCATTTT.

The chain is built from TRBV4-3 and TRBJ1-4; weak D call: TRBD1 (6 bases). V gave up 3 bases and J gave up 0 bases, with 17 bases separating them. The CDR3 covers 18 residues. The germline V gene encodes CDR1 LGHNA and CDR2 YSLEER. The CDR3 sequence is CASSQKGGGSATNEKLFF. DNA of the CDR3: TGCGCCAGCAGCCAGAAAGGGGGGGGCAGTGCAACTAATGAAAAACTGTTTTTT.

The chain combines TRBV13 with TRBJ2-7; D is possibly TRBD1 (6 bases). Per germline, CDR1 PRHDT and CDR2 FYEKMQ (reference sequence). The V and J ends lost 3 bases and 3 bases respectively, with 15 bases between them. This CDR3 spans 15 amino acids. This CDR3 is CASSLYRDSLYEQYF. CDR3 coding DNA: TGTGCCAGCAGCTTGTACAGGGATTCCCTCTACGAGCAGTACTTC. Using reference TRBV13 and TRBJ2-7 for the parts outside the CDR3, the full variable domain is AAGVIQSPRHLIKEKRETATLKCYPIPRHDTVYWYQQGPGQDPQFLISFYEKMQSDKGSIPDRFSAQQFSDYHSELNMSSLELGDSALYFCASSLYRDSLYEQYFGPGTRLTVT.

The chain has TRBV2 and TRBJ1-1, with D uncertain. CDR1 and CDR2 from the germline V gene are SNHLY and FYNNEI. Trimming took off 1 base at V and 1 base at J, with 4 bases between the two ends. The CDR3 runs 13 residues. CDR3 sequence reads: CASSEEQNTEAFF. The DNA for the CDR3 is TGTGCCAGCAGTGAAGAACAGAACACTGAAGCTTTCTTT.

This clone was recorded a few times. This chain links TRBV27 with TRBJ1-1; no firm D call. Germline-derived CDR1 and CDR2 are MNHEY and SMNVEV (reference sequence). This CDR3 is built from 15 residues. With 0 bases removed from V and 1 base from J, the gap between germline ends came to 9 bases. Here the CDR3 DNA reads TGTGCCAGCAGTTTATCCGCGAACCGGAACACTGAAGCTTTCTTT. Its protein is CASSLSANRNTEAFF.

This chain uses TRBV14 with TRBJ2-5; 13 bases fit TRBD2. Trimming cost V 6 bases and J 5 bases; bases outside gene matches: 9. CDR3 length equals 16 residues. Germline V gene lookup returns CDR1 SGHDN and CDR2 FVKESK. CDR3 residues: CASSLRLAGGLETQYF. DNA of the CDR3: TGTGCCAGCAGTCTCCGACTAGCGGGAGGTCTGGAGACCCAGTACTTC. The full variable domain, its missing parts supplied by reference TRBV14 and TRBJ2-5, is EAGVTQFPSHSVIEKGQTVTLRCDPISGHDNLYWYRRVMGKEIKFLLHFVKESKQDESGMPNNRFLAERTGGTYSTLKVQPAELEDSGVYFCASSLRLAGGLETQYFGPGTRLLVL.

Only one count was recorded for this clone. The gene calls are TRBV30 and TRBJ2-7; 9 bases match TRBD2. J gave up 0 bases and V 4 bases, and 4 bases lay outside the gene matches. This CDR3 has 14 residues. Germline assignment: CDR1 GTSNPN and CDR2 SVGIG (reference sequence). The CDR3 bases are TGTGCCTGGACCCGGACTAGCGCCTCCTACGAGCAGTACTTC. It translates to CAWTRTSASYEQYF.

About this clone itself: The junction and the germline gene differ at one end; a read error may be behind it. The rearrangement uses TRBV28 and TRBJ2-3, with D tentatively TRBD1 (5 bases). There are 13 residues in the CDR3. Per germline, CDR1 MDHEN and CDR2 SYDVKM. Written as DNA, the CDR3 is TGTGCCAGCAGTTTATTGGGGCGGCAGGGCCATTGGTTT. This gives the protein CASSLLGRQGHWF.

The V gene is TRBV6-4, the J gene TRBJ2-3; D is perhaps TRBD1 (5 bases). There are 13 residues in the CDR3. V was trimmed by 3 bases and J by 2 bases, leaving 6 bases between them. Germline-derived CDR1 and CDR2 are MRHNA and SNTAGT. The CDR3 DNA follows: TGTGCCAGCAGTGAAGGGGTCACAGATACGCAGTATTTT. It specifies CASSEGVTDTQYF.

CDR3 loop: CASSSTGYSNQPQHF. CDR3 coding DNA: TGTGCCAGCAGTTCGACAGGTTATAGCAATCAGCCCCAGCATTTT. The chain carries TRBV6-5 and TRBJ1-5; D perhaps matches TRBD1 (6 bases). There are 15 residues in the CDR3. Germline CDR1 reads MNHEY; CDR2 reads SVGAGI. The V gene lost 4 bases and the J gene lost 0 bases, with 10 bases spanning the gap.

J is TRBJ2-1 and V is TRBV25-1; 9 nucleotides match TRBD1. V lost 3 bases to trimming and J lost 4 bases; unmatched junction nucleotides: 13. The CDR3 covers 18 residues. The germline V gene has CDR1 MGHDK and CDR2 SYGVNS. CDR3 in amino acids: CASSEVGTGKGIYNEQFF. DNA of the CDR3: TGTGCCAGCAGTGAGGTCGGGACAGGGAAAGGGATTTACAATGAGCAGTTCTTC. Looking up the rest from reference TRBV25-1 and TRBJ2-1 gives the full variable domain: EADIYQTPRYLVIGTGKKITLECSQTMGHDKMYWYQQDPGMELHLIHYSYGVNSTEKGDLSSESTVSRIRTEHFPLTLESARPSHTSQYLCASSEVGTGKGIYNEQFFGPGTRLTVL.

V is TRBV9 and J is TRBJ2-3, with 9 bases that match TRBD1. The trim removed 0 bases at V and 5 bases at J, leaving 4 bases unmatched. This CDR3 has 15 residues. Germline V lookup: CDR1 SGDLS, CDR2 YYNGEE. The CDR3 reads CASSVDGTGIDTQYF. In nucleotides, the CDR3 is TGTGCCAGCAGCGTAGATGGGACAGGGATAGATACGCAGTATTTT.

The J gene is TRBJ2-5, the V gene TRBV4-2; D may be TRBD1 (5 bases). This CDR3 is 13 amino acids long. Germline V gene sequence: CDR1 LGHNA, CDR2 YNFKEQ. Trimming removed 5 bases at V and 3 bases at J, with 10 bases between. The CDR3 bases are TGTGCCAGCAGCGCAGGGTTAGAAGAGACCCAGTACTTC. Encoded protein: CASSAGLEETQYF.

The V call is TRBV7-6, the J call TRBJ2-7, with TRBD1 as a possible D gene (5 bases). CDR1 and CDR2 (germline): SGHVS, FNYEAQ. This CDR3 spans 13 amino acids. The germline V and J ends were trimmed by 3 bases and 4 bases, with 10 bases remaining between them. DNA of the CDR3: TGTGCCAGCAGCTTGGACACGGAATACGAGCAGTACTTC. Encoded protein: CASSLDTEYEQYF.

The chain joins TRBV4-3 to TRBJ2-1; the D is unclear. CDR1 is LGHNA and CDR2 is YSLEER in the germline V gene. CDR3 size: 16 residues. The ends were cut back, 0 bases at V and 0 bases at J, with 9 bases in the middle. The CDR3 DNA sequence: TGCGCCAGCAGCCAAGATGAGCGCTACTCCTACAATGAGCAGTTCTTC. Translating it yields CASSQDERYSYNEQFF.

V is TRBV18 and J is TRBJ2-5, with D possibly TRBD2 on 5 matching bases. CDR1 is KGHSH and CDR2 is LQKENI in the germline V gene. The V end was cut by 6 bases, the J end by 2 bases, with 10 bases between. The CDR3 length is 13 residues. The CDR3 here is CASSRRDQETQYF. The DNA for the CDR3 is TGTGCCAGCTCTCGACGGGATCAAGAGACCCAGTACTTC. Drawing the rest from reference TRBV18 and TRBJ2-5, the complete variable domain is NAGVMQNPRHLVRRRGQEARLRCSPMKGHSHVYWYRQLPEEGLKFMVYLQKENIIDESGMPKERFSAEFPKEGPSILRIQQVVRGDSAAYFCASSRRDQETQYFGPGTRLLVL.

This clone was found once. V gene TRBV27 combines with J gene TRBJ2-3; 9 nucleotides match TRBD2. V dropped 0 bases and J dropped 0; count of bases not matched to a gene: 7. This CDR3 has 18 residues. Germline V gene lookup returns CDR1 MNHEY and CDR2 SMNVEV (reference sequence). Here the CDR3 reads CASSLSQPSGTSTDTQYF. In nucleotides, the CDR3 is TGTGCCAGCAGTTTATCACAGCCTAGCGGGACTAGCACAGATACGCAGTATTTT.

This clone turned up a few times. The V gene is TRBV7-9, the J gene TRBJ2-6; possibly TRBD2 for D (6 bases). Germline CDR1 reads SEHNR; CDR2 reads FQNEAQ (reference sequence). The V end lost 5 bases, the J end lost 1 base, and 9 bases lay between the germline ends. CDR3 length: 15 amino acids. The CDR3 DNA follows: TGTGCCAGCAGCCCGAGCGGGTCTGGGGCCAACGTCCTGACTTTC. This translates into CASSPSGSGANVLTF.

CDR3 in amino acids: CASSIETSGSGNEQFF. The CDR3 DNA follows: TGTGCCAGTAGTATAGAGACTAGCGGGAGCGGCAATGAGCAGTTCTTC. This sequence joins TRBV19 and TRBJ2-1; 12 nucleotides line up with TRBD2. CDR3 length: 16 amino acids. CDR1 is LNHDA and CDR2 is SQIVND in the germline V gene (reference sequence). The V segment lost 0 bases and the J segment 6 bases; nucleotides outside the gene matches: 3.